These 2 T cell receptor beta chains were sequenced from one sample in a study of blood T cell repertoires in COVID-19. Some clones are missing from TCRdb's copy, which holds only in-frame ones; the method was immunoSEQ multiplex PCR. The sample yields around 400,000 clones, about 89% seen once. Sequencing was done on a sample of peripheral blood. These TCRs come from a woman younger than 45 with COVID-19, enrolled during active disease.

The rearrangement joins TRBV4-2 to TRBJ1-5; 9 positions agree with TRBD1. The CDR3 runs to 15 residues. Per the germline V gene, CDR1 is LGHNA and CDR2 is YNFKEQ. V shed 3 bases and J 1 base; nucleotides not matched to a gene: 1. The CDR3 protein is CASSHDRGSNQPQHF. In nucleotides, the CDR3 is TGTGCCAGCAGCCATGACAGGGGGAGCAATCAGCCCCAGCATTTT.

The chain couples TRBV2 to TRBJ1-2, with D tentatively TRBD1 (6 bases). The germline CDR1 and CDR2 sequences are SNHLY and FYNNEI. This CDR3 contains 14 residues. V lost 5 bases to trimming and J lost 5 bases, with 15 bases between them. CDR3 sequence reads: CASSFQQGGYGYTF. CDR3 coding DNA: TGTGCCAGCAGTTTTCAACAGGGAGGGTATGGCTACACCTTC.